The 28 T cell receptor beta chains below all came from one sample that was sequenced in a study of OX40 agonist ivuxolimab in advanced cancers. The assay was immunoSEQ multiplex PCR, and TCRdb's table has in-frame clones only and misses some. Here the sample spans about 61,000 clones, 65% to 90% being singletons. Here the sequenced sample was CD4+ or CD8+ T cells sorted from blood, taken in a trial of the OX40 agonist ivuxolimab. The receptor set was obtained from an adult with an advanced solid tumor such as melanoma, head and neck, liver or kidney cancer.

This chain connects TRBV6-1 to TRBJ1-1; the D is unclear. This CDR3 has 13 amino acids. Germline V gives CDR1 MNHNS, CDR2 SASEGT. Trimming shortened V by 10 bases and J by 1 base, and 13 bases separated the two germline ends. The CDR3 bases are TGTGCCACCACATATTCGGGGAACACTGAAGCTTTCTTT. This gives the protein CATTYSGNTEAFF.

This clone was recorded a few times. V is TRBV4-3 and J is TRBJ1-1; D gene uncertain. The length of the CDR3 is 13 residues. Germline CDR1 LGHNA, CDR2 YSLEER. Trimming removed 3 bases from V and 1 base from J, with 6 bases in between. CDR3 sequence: CASSQTRNTEAFF. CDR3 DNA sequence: TGCGCCAGCAGCCAGACAAGGAACACTGAAGCTTTCTTT.

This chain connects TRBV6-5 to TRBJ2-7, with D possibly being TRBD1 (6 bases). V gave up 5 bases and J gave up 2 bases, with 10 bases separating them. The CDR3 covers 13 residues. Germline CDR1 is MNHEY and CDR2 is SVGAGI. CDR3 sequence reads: CASSQDSPYEQYF. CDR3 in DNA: TGTGCCAGCAGTCAGGACAGTCCCTACGAGCAGTACTTC.

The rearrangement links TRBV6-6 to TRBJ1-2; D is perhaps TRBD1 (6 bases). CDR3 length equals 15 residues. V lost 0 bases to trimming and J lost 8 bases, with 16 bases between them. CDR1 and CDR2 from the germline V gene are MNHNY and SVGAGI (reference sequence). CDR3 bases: TGTGCCAGCAGTTACTCGTCATTGGGGGCAGAGGGCTACACCTTC. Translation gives CASSYSSLGAEGYTF.

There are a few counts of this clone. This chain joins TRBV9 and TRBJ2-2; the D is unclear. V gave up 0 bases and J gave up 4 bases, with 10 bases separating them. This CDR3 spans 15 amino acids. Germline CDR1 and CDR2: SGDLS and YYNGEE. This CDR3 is CASSVDGQVTGELFF. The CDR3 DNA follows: TGTGCCAGCAGCGTAGATGGGCAGGTCACCGGGGAGCTGTTTTTT.

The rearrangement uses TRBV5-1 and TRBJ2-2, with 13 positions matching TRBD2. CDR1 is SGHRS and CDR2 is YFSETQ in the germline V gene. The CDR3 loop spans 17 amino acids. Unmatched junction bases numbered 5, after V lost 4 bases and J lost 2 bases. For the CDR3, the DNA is TGCGCCAGCAGCCCGCGACTAGCGGGGGGCAACACCGGGGAGCTGTTTTTT. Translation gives CASSPRLAGGNTGELFF.

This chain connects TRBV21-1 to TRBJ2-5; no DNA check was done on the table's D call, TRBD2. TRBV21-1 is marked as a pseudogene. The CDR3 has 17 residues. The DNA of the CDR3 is TGTGCCAGCAGCAAAGAGGTAGCGGGGGGGCCACAAGAGACCCAGTACTTC. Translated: CASSKEVAGGPQETQYF.

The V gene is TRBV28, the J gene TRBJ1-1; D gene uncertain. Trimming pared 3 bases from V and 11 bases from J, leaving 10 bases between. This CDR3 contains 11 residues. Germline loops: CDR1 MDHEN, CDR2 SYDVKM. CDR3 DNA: TGTGCCAGCAGTTTCGGCACTAGGGCTTTCTTT. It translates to CASSFGTRAFF.

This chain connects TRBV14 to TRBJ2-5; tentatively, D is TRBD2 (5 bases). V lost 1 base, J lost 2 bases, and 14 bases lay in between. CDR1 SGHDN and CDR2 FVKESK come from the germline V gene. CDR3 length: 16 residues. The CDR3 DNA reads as TGTGCCAGCAGCCAAGTTGCGGGCGTTGGTCAAGAGACCCAGTACTTC. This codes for CASSQVAGVGQETQYF.

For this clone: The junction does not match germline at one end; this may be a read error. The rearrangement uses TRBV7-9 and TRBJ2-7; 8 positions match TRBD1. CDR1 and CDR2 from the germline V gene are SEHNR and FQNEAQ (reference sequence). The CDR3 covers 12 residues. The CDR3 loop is CASSLAPGGISF. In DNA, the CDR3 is TGTGCCAGCAGCTTAGCTCCAGGGGGCATCAGCTTC.

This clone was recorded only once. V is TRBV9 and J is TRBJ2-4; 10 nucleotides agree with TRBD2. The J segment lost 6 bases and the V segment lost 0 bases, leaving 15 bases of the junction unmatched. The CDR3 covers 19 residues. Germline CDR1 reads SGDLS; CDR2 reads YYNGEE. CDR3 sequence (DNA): TGTGCCAGCAGCGTAGAAGGCCTAGCGGGGGACCACCGTCTAAACATTCAGTACTTC. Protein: CASSVEGLAGDHRLNIQYF.

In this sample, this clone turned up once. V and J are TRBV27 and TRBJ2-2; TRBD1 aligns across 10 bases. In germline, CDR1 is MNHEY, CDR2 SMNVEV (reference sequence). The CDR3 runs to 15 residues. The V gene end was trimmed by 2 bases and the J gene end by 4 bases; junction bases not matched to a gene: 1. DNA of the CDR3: TGTGCCAGCAGTTTAGGGACAGGGGTCACCGGGGAGCTGTTTTTT. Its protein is CASSLGTGVTGELFF.

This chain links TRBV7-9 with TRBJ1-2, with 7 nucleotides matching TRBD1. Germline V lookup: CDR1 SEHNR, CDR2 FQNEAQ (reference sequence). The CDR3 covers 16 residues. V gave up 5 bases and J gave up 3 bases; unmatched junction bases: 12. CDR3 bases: TGTGCCAGCAGCCCCAACGGGAGACAGGGAGACTATGGCTACACCTTC. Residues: CASSPNGRQGDYGYTF.

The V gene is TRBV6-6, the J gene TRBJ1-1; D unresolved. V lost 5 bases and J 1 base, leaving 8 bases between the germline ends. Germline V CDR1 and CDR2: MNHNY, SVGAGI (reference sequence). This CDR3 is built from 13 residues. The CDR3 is CASSPTENTEAFF. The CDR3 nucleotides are TGTGCCAGCAGTCCTACAGAGAACACTGAAGCTTTCTTT.

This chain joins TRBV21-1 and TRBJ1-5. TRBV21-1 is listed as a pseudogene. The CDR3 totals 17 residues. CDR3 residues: CASSKDERGNRNQPQHF. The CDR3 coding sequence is TGTGCCAGCAGCAAAGACGAACGGGGCAACCGCAATCAGCCCCAGCATTTT.

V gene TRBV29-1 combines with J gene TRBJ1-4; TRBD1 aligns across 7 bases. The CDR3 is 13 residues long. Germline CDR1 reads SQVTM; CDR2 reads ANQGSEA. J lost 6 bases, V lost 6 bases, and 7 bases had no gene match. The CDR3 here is CSVGTAPDEKLFF. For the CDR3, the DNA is TGCAGCGTCGGGACAGCCCCGGATGAAAAACTGTTTTTT.

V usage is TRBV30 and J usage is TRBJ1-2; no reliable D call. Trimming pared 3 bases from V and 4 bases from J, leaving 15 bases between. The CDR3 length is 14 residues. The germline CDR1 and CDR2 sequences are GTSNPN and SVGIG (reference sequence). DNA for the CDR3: TGTGCCTGGAGGTCCGTAGGAGACTTCTATGGCTACACCTTC. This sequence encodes CAWRSVGDFYGYTF.

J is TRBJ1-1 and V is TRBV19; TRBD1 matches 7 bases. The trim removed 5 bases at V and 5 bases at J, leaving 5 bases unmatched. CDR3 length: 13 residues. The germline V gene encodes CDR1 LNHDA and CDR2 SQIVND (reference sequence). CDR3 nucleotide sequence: TGTGCCAGTAGTCTAACAGGGGTGACTGAAGCTTTCTTT. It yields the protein CASSLTGVTEAFF.

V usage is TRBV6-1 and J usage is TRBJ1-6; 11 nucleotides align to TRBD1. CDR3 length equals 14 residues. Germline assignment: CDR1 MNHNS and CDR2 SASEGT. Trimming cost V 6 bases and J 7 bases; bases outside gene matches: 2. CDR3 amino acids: CASSGQGANSPLHF. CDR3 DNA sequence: TGTGCCAGCAGCGGACAGGGGGCAAATTCACCCCTCCACTTT.

The CDR3, as DNA: TGTGCCAGCAGCTTATCGGGATTGAACACTGAAGCTTTCTTT. Its translation: CASSLSGLNTEAFF. V is TRBV7-9 and J is TRBJ1-1; D unclear. Germline V lookup: CDR1 SEHNR, CDR2 FQNEAQ (reference sequence). The CDR3 is 14 amino acids. V lost 2 bases, J lost 0 bases, and 7 bases lay in between.

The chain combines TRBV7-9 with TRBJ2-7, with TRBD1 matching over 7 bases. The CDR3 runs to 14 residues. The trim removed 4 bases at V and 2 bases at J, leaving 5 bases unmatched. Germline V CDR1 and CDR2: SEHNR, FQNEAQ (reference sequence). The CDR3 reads CASSWDSGTYEQYF. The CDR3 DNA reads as TGTGCCAGCAGCTGGGACAGTGGAACCTACGAGCAGTACTTC.

CDR3 coding DNA: TGCGCCAGCAGCCAAGATCGAGCGACTGTTGAGACCCAGTACTTC. It specifies CASSQDRATVETQYF. The chain employs TRBV4-3 and TRBJ2-5; D unclear. Germline V gives CDR1 LGHNA, CDR2 YSLEER. Between the trimmed V and J ends, which lost 0 bases and 5 bases, there was a span of 13 bases. This CDR3 region has 15 residues.

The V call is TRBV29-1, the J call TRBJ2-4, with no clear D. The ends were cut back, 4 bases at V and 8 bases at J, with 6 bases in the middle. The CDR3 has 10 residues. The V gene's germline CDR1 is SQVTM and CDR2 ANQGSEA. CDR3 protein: CSVGTDIQYF. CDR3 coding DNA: TGCAGCGTTGGGACGGACATTCAGTACTTC.

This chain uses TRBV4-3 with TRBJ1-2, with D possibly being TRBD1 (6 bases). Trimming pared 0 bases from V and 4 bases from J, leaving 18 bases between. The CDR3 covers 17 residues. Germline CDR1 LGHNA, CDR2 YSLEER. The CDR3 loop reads CASSQDDFLGGLYGYTF. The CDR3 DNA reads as TGCGCCAGCAGCCAAGACGACTTCCTAGGGGGGCTCTATGGCTACACCTTC.

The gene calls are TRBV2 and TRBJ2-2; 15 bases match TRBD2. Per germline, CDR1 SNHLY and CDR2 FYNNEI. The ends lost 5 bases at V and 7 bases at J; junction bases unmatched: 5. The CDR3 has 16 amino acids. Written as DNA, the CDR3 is TGTGCCAGCAGTCGGACTAGCGGGAGGGCAGGCGGGGAGCTGTTTTTT. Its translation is CASSRTSGRAGGELFF.

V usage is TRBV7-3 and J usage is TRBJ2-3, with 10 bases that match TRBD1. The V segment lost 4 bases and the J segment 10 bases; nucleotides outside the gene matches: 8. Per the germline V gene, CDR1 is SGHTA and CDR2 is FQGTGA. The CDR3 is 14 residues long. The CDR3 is CASSSSGTGVPQYF. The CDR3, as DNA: TGTGCCAGCAGCTCTTCCGGGACAGGGGTCCCGCAGTATTTT.

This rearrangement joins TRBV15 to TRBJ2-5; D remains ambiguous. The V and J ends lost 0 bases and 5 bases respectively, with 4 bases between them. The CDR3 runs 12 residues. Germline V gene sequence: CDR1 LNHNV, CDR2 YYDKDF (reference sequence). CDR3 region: CATSREGETQYF. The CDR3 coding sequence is TGTGCCACCAGCAGAGAAGGGGAGACCCAGTACTTC.

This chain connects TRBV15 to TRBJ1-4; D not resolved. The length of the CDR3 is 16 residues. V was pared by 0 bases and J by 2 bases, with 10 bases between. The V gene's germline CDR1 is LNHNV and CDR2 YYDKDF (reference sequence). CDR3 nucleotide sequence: TGTGCCACCAGCAGAGATAGTGCGGGTACTAATGAAAAACTGTTTTTT. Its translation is CATSRDSAGTNEKLFF. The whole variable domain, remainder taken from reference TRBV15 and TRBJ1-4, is DAMVIQNPRYQVTQFGKPVTLSCSQTLNHNVMYWYQQKSSQAPKLLFHYYDKDFNNEADTPDNFQSRRPNTSFCFLDIRSPGLGDTAMYLCATSRDSAGTNEKLFFGSGTQLSVL.